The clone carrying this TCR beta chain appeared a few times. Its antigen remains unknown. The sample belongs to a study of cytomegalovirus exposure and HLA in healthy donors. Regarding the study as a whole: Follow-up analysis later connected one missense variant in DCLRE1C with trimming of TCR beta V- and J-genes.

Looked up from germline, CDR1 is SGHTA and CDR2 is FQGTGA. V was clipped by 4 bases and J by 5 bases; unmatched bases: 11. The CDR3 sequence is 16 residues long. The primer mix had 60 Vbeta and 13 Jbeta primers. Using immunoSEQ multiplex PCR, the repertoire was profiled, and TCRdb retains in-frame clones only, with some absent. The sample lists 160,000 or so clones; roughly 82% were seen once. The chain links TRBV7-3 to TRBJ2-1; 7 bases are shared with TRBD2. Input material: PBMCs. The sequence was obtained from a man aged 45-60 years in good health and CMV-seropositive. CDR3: CASSYLGGRFDNEQFF. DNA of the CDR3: TGTGCCAGCAGCTATTTGGGCGGGAGATTCGACAATGAGCAGTTCTTC.